Detailed here is one T cell receptor beta chain. What it binds is not known. The entry originates in a study of cytomegalovirus exposure and HLA in healthy donors. Germline V gives CDR1 SEHNR, CDR2 FQNEAQ (reference sequence). Unmatched junction bases numbered 4, after V lost 5 bases and J lost 7 bases. The CDR3 runs to 13 residues. PCR employed 60 Vbeta and 13 Jbeta primers. Clones were read by immunoSEQ multiplex PCR, and TCRdb kept only the in-frame ones, dropping some. This sample has about 140,000 clones, with more than 60% found just once. Study findings and constraints: Sequencing likely produced, as an artifact, a cluster of highly shared sequence variants.

This receptor was taken from a woman between 50 and 59 years old in good health and CMV-seropositive. The specimen was PBMCs. V gene TRBV7-9 combines with J gene TRBJ1-5; 8 positions match TRBD1. CDR3 residues: CASSDTGGQPQHF. CDR3 nucleotides: TGTGCCAGCAGCGATACAGGGGGACAGCCCCAGCATTTT. Using reference TRBV7-9 and TRBJ1-5 for the parts outside the CDR3, the full variable domain is DTGVSQNPRHKITKRGQNVTFRCDPISEHNRLYWYRQTLGQGPEFLTYFQNEAQLEKSRLLSDRFSAERPKGSFSTLEIQRTEQGDSAMYLCASSDTGGQPQHFGDGTRLSIL.